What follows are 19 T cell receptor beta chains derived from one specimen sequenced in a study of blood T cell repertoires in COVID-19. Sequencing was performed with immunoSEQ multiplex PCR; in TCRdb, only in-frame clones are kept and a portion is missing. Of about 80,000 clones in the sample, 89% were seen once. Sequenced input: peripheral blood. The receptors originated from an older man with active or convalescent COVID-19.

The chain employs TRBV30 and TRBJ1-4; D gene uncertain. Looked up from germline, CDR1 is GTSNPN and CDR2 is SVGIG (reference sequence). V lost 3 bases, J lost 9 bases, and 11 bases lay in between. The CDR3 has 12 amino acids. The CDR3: CAWRAFNQKLFF. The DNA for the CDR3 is TGTGCCTGGAGGGCCTTCAATCAAAAACTGTTTTTT.

This chain's CDR3 is CASSPGTSNEKLFF. For the CDR3, the DNA is TGTGCCAGCAGCCCAGGGACTAGCAATGAAAAACTGTTTTTT. V and J are TRBV7-6 and TRBJ1-4; D is perhaps TRBD1 (5 bases). The V gene's germline CDR1 is SGHVS and CDR2 FNYEAQ. V was cut by 5 bases and J by 5 bases, with 12 bases left in between. The CDR3 contains 14 residues.

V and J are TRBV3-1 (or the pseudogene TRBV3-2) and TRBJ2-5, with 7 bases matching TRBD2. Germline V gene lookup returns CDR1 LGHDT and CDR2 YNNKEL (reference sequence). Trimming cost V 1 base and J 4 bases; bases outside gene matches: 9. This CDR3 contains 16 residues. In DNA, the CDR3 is TGTGCCAGCAGCCAAGGGGTAGCGAGGGAGGGAGAGACCCAGTACTTC. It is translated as CASSQGVAREGETQYF.

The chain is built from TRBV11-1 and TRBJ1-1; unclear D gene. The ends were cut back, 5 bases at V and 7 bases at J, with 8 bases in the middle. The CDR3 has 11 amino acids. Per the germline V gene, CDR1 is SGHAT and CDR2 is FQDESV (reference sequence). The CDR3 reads CASSPRGEAFF. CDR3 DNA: TGTGCCAGCAGCCCACGCGGTGAAGCTTTCTTT.

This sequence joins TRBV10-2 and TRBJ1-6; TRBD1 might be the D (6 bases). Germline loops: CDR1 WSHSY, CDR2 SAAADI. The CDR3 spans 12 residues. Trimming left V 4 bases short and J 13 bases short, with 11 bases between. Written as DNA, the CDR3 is TGCGCCAGCAGTGGGACAGCCGGTCCCCTCCACTTT. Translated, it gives CASSGTAGPLHF.

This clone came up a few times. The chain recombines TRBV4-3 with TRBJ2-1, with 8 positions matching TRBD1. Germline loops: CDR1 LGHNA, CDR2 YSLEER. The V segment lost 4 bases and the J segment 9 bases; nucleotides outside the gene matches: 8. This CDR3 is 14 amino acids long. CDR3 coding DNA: TGCGCCAGCAGCCGGGACAGGTCTTACGGTGAGCAGTTCTTC. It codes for CASSRDRSYGEQFF.

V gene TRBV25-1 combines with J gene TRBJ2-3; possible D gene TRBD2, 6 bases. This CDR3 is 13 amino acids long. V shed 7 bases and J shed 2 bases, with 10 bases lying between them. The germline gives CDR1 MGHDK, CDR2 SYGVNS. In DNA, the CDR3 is TGTGCCAGCAAGGGACTTACCACAGATACGCAGTATTTT. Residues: CASKGLTTDTQYF.

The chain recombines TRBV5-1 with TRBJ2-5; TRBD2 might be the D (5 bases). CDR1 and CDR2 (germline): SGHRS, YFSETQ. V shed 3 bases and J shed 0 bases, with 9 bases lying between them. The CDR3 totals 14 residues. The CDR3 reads CASSSEDYQETQYF. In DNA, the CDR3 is TGCGCCAGCAGCTCGGAGGATTACCAAGAGACCCAGTACTTC.

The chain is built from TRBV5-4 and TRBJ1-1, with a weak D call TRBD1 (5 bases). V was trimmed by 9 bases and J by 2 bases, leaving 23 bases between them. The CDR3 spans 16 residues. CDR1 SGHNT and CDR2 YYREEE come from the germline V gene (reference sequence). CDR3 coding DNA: TGTGCCATGACCAGTCAAACAGGCCCGATCAACACTGAAGCTTTCTTT. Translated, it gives CAMTSQTGPINTEAFF.

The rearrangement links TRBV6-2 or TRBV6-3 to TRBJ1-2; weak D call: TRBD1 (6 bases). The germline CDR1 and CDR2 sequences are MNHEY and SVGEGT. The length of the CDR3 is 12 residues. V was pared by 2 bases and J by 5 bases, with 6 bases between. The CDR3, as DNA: TGTGCCAGCAGTTACCAGGGGTATGGCTACACCTTC. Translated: CASSYQGYGYTF.

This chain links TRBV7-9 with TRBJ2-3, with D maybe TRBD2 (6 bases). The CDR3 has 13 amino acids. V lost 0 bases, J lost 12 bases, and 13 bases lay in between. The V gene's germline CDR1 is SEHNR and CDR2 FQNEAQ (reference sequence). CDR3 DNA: TGTGCCAGCAGCTTAGCTCCGGGGGACGCCCAGTATTTT. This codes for CASSLAPGDAQYF.

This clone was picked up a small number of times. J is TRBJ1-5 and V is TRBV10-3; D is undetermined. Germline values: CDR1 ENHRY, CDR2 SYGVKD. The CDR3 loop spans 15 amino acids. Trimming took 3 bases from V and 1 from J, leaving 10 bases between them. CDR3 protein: CAISDDKSSNQPQHF. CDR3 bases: TGTGCCATCAGTGACGACAAGTCAAGCAATCAGCCCCAGCATTTT.

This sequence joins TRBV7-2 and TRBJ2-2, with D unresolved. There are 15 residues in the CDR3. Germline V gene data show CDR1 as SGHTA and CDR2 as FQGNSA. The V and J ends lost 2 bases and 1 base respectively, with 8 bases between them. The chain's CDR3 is CASSLTAGNTGELFF. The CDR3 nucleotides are TGTGCCAGCAGCTTAACCGCAGGGAACACCGGGGAGCTGTTTTTT.

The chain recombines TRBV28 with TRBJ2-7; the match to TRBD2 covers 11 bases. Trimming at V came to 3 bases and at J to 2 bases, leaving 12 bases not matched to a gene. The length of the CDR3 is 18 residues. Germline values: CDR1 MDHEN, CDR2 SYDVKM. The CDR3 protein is CASSFRVFGTSGPYEQYF. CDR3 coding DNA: TGTGCCAGCAGTTTTCGTGTCTTCGGGACTAGCGGTCCCTACGAGCAGTACTTC. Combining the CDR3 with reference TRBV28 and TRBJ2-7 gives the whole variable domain DVKVTQSSRYLVKRTGEKVFLECVQDMDHENMFWYRQDPGLGLRLIYFSYDVKMKEKGDIPEGYSVSREKKERFSLILESASTNQTSMYLCASSFRVFGTSGPYEQYFGPGTRLTVT.

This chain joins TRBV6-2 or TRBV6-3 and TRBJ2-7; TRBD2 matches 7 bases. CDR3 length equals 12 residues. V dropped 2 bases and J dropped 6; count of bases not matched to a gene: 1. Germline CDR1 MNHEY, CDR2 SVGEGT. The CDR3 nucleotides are TGTGCCAGCAGTTACGGGGGGGTCGAGCAGTACTTC. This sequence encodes CASSYGGVEQYF.

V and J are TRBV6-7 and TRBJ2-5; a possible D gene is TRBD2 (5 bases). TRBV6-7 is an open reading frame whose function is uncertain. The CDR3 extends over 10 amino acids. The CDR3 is CATTRETQYF. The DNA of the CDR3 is TGTGCAACCACTAGAGAGACCCAGTACTTC.

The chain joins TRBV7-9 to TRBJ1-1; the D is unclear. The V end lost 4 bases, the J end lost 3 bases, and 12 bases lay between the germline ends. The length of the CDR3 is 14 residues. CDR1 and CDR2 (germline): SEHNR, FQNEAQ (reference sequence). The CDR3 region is CASSYLGGYTEAFF. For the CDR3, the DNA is TGTGCCAGCAGCTATCTCGGCGGGTACACTGAAGCTTTCTTT. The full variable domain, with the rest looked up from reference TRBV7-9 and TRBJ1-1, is DTGVSQNPRHKITKRGQNVTFRCDPISEHNRLYWYRQTLGQGPEFLTYFQNEAQLEKSRLLSDRFSAERPKGSFSTLEIQRTEQGDSAMYLCASSYLGGYTEAFFGQGTRLTVV.

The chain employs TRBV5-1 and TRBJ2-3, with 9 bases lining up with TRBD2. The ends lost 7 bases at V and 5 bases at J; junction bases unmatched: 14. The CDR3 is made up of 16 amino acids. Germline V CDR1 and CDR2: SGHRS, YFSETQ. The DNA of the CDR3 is TGCGCCAGCCATGCTTGGGAGGCGGGGGGGCAAGATACGCAGTATTTT. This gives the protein CASHAWEAGGQDTQYF.

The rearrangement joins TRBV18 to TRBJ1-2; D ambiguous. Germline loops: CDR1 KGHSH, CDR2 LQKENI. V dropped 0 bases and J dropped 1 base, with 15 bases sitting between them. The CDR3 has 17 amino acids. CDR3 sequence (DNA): TGTGCCAGCTCACCACCTATCAGTCTCGGACTTAACTATGGCTACACCTTC. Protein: CASSPPISLGLNYGYTF.